These 30 T cell receptor beta chains came from one sample sequenced in a study of cytomegalovirus exposure and HLA in healthy donors. Vbeta (60) and Jbeta (13) primers were used in the PCR. Sequenced by immunoSEQ multiplex PCR; TCRdb stores in-frame clones only, minus some. The sample consists of about 68,000 clones, around four fifths of them appearing once. The sequencing input was PBMCs. Source of these receptors: a human donor in good health.

This chain uses TRBV6-1 with TRBJ1-2, with 8 bases fitting TRBD1. Looked up from germline, CDR1 is MNHNS and CDR2 is SASEGT. The CDR3 sequence is 14 residues long. The trim removed 1 base at V and 8 bases at J, leaving 6 bases unmatched. CDR3 protein: CASSEVAGGEGYTF. CDR3 bases: TGTGCCAGCAGTGAAGTCGCAGGGGGCGAGGGCTACACCTTC.

This clone was found once. V gene TRBV6-1 combines with J gene TRBJ1-5; D is possibly TRBD1 (6 bases). V lost 6 bases to trimming and J lost 6 bases, with 12 bases between them. CDR3 length: 13 amino acids. Germline lookup yields CDR1 MNHNS and CDR2 SASEGT. The CDR3 bases are TGTGCCAGCAGGCAACAGGGAATTCAGCCCCAGCATTTT. This gives the protein CASRQQGIQPQHF.

This chain uses TRBV6-6 with TRBJ1-1; the D gene is possibly TRBD1 (5 bases). The CDR3 is made up of 14 amino acids. The germline V gene has CDR1 MNHNY and CDR2 SVGAGI (reference sequence). Trimming took off 7 bases at V and 0 bases at J, with 12 bases between the two ends. The CDR3 DNA reads as TGTGCCAGCATAGAACAGGCCGTGAACACTGAAGCTTTCTTT. This sequence encodes CASIEQAVNTEAFF.

This clone was detected only a few times. The chain employs TRBV7-2 and TRBJ1-3; 11 nucleotides line up with TRBD1. V gave up 1 base and J gave up 3 bases; unmatched junction bases: 2. From germline, CDR1 is SGHTA and CDR2 FQGNSA. This CDR3 is built from 16 residues. CDR3 DNA: TGTGCCAGCAGCTTAGTTGGGACAGGGGGTGGAAACACCATATATTTT. This sequence encodes CASSLVGTGGGNTIYF.

This clone was counted only a few times. The chain combines TRBV18 with TRBJ2-5; no clear D. The germline V and J ends were trimmed by 6 bases and 1 base, with 9 bases remaining between them. CDR1 is KGHSH, CDR2 LQKENI, per germline. This CDR3 spans 13 amino acids. The CDR3 is CASSNDIQETQYF. DNA for the CDR3: TGTGCCAGCTCCAACGACATCCAAGAGACCCAGTACTTC.

The chain joins TRBV5-1 to TRBJ1-1, with D uncertain. Germline V CDR1 and CDR2: SGHRS, YFSETQ. The ends were cut back, 0 bases at V and 4 bases at J, with 7 bases in the middle. This CDR3 spans 13 amino acids. The CDR3 DNA is TGCGCCAGCAGCTTGGGGCAACCCACTGAAGCTTTCTTT. Translating gives CASSLGQPTEAFF.

The V gene is TRBV5-4, the J gene TRBJ2-3, with D maybe TRBD2 (5 bases). In germline, CDR1 is SGHNT, CDR2 YYREEE (reference sequence). The length of the CDR3 is 16 residues. The germline V and J ends were trimmed by 0 bases and 0 bases, with 11 bases remaining between them. For the CDR3, the DNA is TGTGCCAGCAGCTTGGGGACTGACTCTAGCACAGATACGCAGTATTTT. This gives the protein CASSLGTDSSTDTQYF. Full variable domain (remainder filled in from reference TRBV5-4 and TRBJ2-3): ETGVTQSPTHLIKTRGQQVTLRCSSQSGHNTVSWYQQALGQGPQFIFQYYREEENGRGNFPPRFSGLQFPNYSSELNVNALELDDSALYLCASSLGTDSSTDTQYFGPGTRLTVL.

This chain joins TRBV5-1 and TRBJ2-6; 7 bases agree with TRBD1. Germline V gives CDR1 SGHRS, CDR2 YFSETQ. The junction had 12 bases not matched to a gene; V was cut back by 4 bases and J by 2 bases. This CDR3 is 18 amino acids long. CDR3 DNA sequence: TGCGCCAGCAGCAATTTAAAGACAGGGAATACTGGGGCCAACGTCCTGACTTTC. Its translation is CASSNLKTGNTGANVLTF.

The rearrangement joins TRBV7-3 to TRBJ2-1, with 8 bases that match TRBD2. Germline CDR1 is SGHTA and CDR2 is FQGTGA. The J segment lost 7 bases and the V segment lost 4 bases, leaving 6 bases of the junction unmatched. The CDR3 is 14 amino acids. CDR3 coding DNA: TGTGCCAGCAGCTCGGCGGGGGGCTATAATGAGCAGTTCTTC. It is translated as CASSSAGGYNEQFF.

The V call is TRBV6-5, the J call TRBJ1-3; 9 positions agree with TRBD1. V was clipped by 6 bases and J by 3 bases; unmatched bases: 6. CDR1 is MNHEY and CDR2 is SVGAGI in the germline V gene. The CDR3 totals 15 residues. The CDR3 loop is CASRDRGVGGNTIYF. The CDR3 DNA reads TGTGCCAGCAGGGACAGGGGAGTGGGTGGAAACACCATATATTTT.

As DNA, the CDR3 is TGCAGTGCTGACAGGGCAGAAGCTTTCTTT. Its translation is CSADRAEAFF. The V call is TRBV20-1, the J call TRBJ1-1, with 7 bases fitting TRBD1. From germline, CDR1 is DFQATT and CDR2 SNEGSKA (reference sequence). With 5 bases clipped from V and 8 bases from J, the junction kept 2 bases outside the gene matches. The length of the CDR3 is 10 residues.

V gene TRBV4-1 combines with J gene TRBJ1-1, with D possibly matching TRBD1 (5 bases). Germline V gene lookup returns CDR1 MGHRA and CDR2 YSYEKL. Between the trimmed V and J ends, which lost 4 bases and 4 bases, there was a span of 13 bases. The CDR3 has 14 residues. This CDR3 reads CASSRPGLLTEAFF. The DNA for the CDR3 is TGCGCCAGCAGCCGACCAGGGCTTCTCACTGAAGCTTTCTTT.

The chain recombines TRBV5-4 with TRBJ1-6; TRBD1 agrees at 10 bases. Germline V CDR1 and CDR2: SGHNT, YYREEE (reference sequence). V lost 4 bases to trimming and J lost 1 base; unmatched junction nucleotides: 5. The CDR3 loop spans 17 amino acids. The CDR3 bases are TGTGCCAGCAGCAACCGACAGGGGGCTTCCTATAATTCACCCCTCCACTTT. Protein sequence: CASSNRQGASYNSPLHF. Filled out from reference TRBV5-4 and TRBJ1-6, the complete variable domain reads ETGVTQSPTHLIKTRGQQVTLRCSSQSGHNTVSWYQQALGQGPQFIFQYYREEENGRGNFPPRFSGLQFPNYSSELNVNALELDDSALYLCASSNRQGASYNSPLHFGNGTRLTVT.

J is TRBJ1-1 and V is TRBV9; tentatively, D is TRBD1 (5 bases). In germline, CDR1 is SGDLS, CDR2 YYNGEE. The V end was cut by 3 bases, the J end by 3 bases, with 24 bases between. The CDR3 runs 18 residues. CDR3 loop: CASSASLIGTPEDTEAFF. CDR3 nucleotides: TGTGCCAGCAGCGCCTCCTTAATAGGGACTCCCGAAGACACTGAAGCTTTCTTT. The entire variable domain, with the rest obtained from reference TRBV9 and TRBJ1-1, is as follows: DSGVTQTPKHLITATGQRVTLRCSPRSGDLSVYWYQQSLDQGLQFLIQYYNGEERAKGNILERFSAQQFPDLHSELNLSSLELGDSALYFCASSASLIGTPEDTEAFFGQGTRLTVV.

As for this clone: Distinct nucleotide sequences in the sample also encode this CDR3. V is TRBV2 and J is TRBJ1-2; 8 bases fit TRBD1. Trimming took 4 bases from V and 4 from J; bases not matched to a gene: 8. The germline gives CDR1 SNHLY, CDR2 FYNNEI. CDR3 length: 15 amino acids. DNA for the CDR3: TGTGCCAGCAGTGGACTCAGGGGGCGAGTCTATGGCTACACCTTC. This gives the protein CASSGLRGRVYGYTF.

This clone turned up a few times. The DNA is left out, because the CDR3 cannot be placed on it with certainty; the CDR3 is given as TCRdb lists it. The rearrangement links TRBV5-6 to TRBJ1-1. The V gene's germline CDR1 is SGHDT and CDR2 YYEEEE. A total of 12 residues make up the CDR3, ends included. The CDR3 is CASSLWGEGTFF.

The genes are TRBV27 and TRBJ1-1; 8 bases are a match to TRBD1. Per the germline V gene, CDR1 is MNHEY and CDR2 is SMNVEV (reference sequence). Trimming took 2 bases from V and 9 from J; bases not matched to a gene: 8. The CDR3 consists of 14 residues. In DNA form, the CDR3 reads TGTGCCAGCAGTTTACCGGCAGGACAGGGCAAAGCTTTCTTT. It specifies CASSLPAGQGKAFF.

This clone was detected a few times. The rearrangement links TRBV5-1 to TRBJ1-6, with D possibly TRBD1 on 6 matching bases. The CDR3 runs 15 residues. V was shortened by 4 bases and J by 10 bases, with 18 bases between the two germline ends. Per the germline V gene, CDR1 is SGHRS and CDR2 is YFSETQ. The chain's CDR3 is CASSPRDTRGSPLHF. In nucleotides, the CDR3 is TGCGCCAGCAGCCCACGGGACACTCGAGGCTCACCCCTCCACTTT.

The genes are TRBV30 and TRBJ1-2; 9 positions agree with TRBD1. CDR1 is GTSNPN and CDR2 is SVGIG in the germline V gene (reference sequence). Germline trimming cut 1 base from V and 8 bases from J; bases unmatched to any gene: 8. This CDR3 spans 14 amino acids. In DNA form, the CDR3 reads TGTGCCTGGAGTGCAAACAGGGGGCAAGGGGGCTACACCTTC. Translated, it gives CAWSANRGQGGYTF.

This chain connects TRBV5-1 to TRBJ2-3; TRBD2 aligns across 8 bases. The V gene end was trimmed by 0 bases and the J gene end by 4 bases; junction bases not matched to a gene: 4. The CDR3 length is 15 residues. The germline CDR1 and CDR2 sequences are SGHRS and YFSETQ. This chain's CDR3 is CASSLGATSADTQYF. Written as DNA, the CDR3 is TGCGCCAGCAGCTTGGGGGCGACTAGCGCAGATACGCAGTATTTT.

This chain uses TRBV29-1 with TRBJ2-7; 10 bases are shared with TRBD1. The J segment lost 3 bases and the V segment lost 2 bases, leaving 4 bases of the junction unmatched. From germline, CDR1 is SQVTM and CDR2 ANQGSEA. The CDR3 extends over 14 amino acids. The CDR3 nucleotides read TGCAGCGTTGAAAGTGGGACAGGGGTCTACGAGCAGTACTTC. Translation gives CSVESGTGVYEQYF.

V is TRBV14 and J is TRBJ2-3; tentatively, D is TRBD1 (6 bases). CDR1 is SGHDN, CDR2 FVKESK, per germline. This CDR3 is 15 amino acids long. Deletions cut 4 bases from V and 4 bases from J, with 15 bases between. CDR3 sequence (DNA): TGTGCCAGCAGCCGACAGGTCGGCGGGTCAGATACGCAGTATTTT. It yields the protein CASSRQVGGSDTQYF.

V gene TRBV28 combines with J gene TRBJ2-3; 9 positions match TRBD2. Trimming at V came to 5 bases and at J to 6 bases, leaving 6 bases not matched to a gene. CDR1 is MDHEN and CDR2 is SYDVKM in the germline V gene. This CDR3 contains 14 residues. The CDR3 spells CASSGSGGGDTQYF. The CDR3 DNA is TGTGCCAGCAGTGGTAGCGGGGGAGGGGATACGCAGTATTTT.

V is TRBV6-5 and J is TRBJ1-1; 10 nucleotides match TRBD1. CDR3 length: 13 amino acids. Germline V CDR1 and CDR2: MNHEY, SVGAGI. The ends lost 7 bases at V and 7 bases at J; junction bases unmatched: 6. The CDR3 loop is CASTRQGAHEAFF. CDR3 bases: TGTGCCAGCACCCGACAGGGGGCCCATGAAGCTTTCTTT.

J is TRBJ2-1 and V is TRBV2; D ambiguous. The CDR3 runs 12 residues. V was shortened by 4 bases and J by 8 bases, with 9 bases between the two germline ends. Germline V gene data show CDR1 as SNHLY and CDR2 as FYNNEI. CDR3 in amino acids: CASSVRVYEQFF. The CDR3 bases are TGTGCCAGCAGTGTCCGGGTGTATGAGCAGTTCTTC.

This chain links TRBV2 with TRBJ1-6; tentatively, D is TRBD1 (5 bases). CDR3 length equals 17 residues. In germline, CDR1 is SNHLY, CDR2 FYNNEI. Trimming left V 1 base short and J 2 bases short, with 12 bases between. CDR3 in amino acids: CASSEGAGLTYNSPLHF. The CDR3 DNA follows: TGTGCCAGCAGTGAAGGGGCAGGGTTAACCTATAATTCACCCCTCCACTTT.

This clone was counted a few times. The chain employs TRBV19 and TRBJ1-1, with D uncertain. V was shortened by 5 bases and J by 3 bases, with 7 bases between the two germline ends. The CDR3 runs 12 residues. The germline V gene has CDR1 LNHDA and CDR2 SQIVND (reference sequence). This chain's CDR3 is CASSFRDTEAFF. For the CDR3, the DNA is TGTGCCAGTAGTTTTCGGGACACTGAAGCTTTCTTT.

V is TRBV5-6 and J is TRBJ2-5; maybe TRBD1 (5 bases). The last part of the DNA fits TRBJ2-7 better; the J call may be wrong. Germline V gives CDR1 SGHDT, CDR2 YYEEEE. The CDR3 has 12 residues. CDR3 DNA sequence: TGTGCCAGCAGCTTGGACAGGTACGAGCAGTACTTC. Protein product: CASSLDRYEQYF.

The chain combines TRBV19 with TRBJ1-1; TRBD1 matches 9 bases. The CDR3 covers 15 residues. Germline CDR1 reads LNHDA; CDR2 reads SQIVND (reference sequence). With V trimmed by 4 bases and J by 4 bases, 7 bases remained unmatched. CDR3 region: CASSNGQGPGTEAFF. In DNA, the CDR3 is TGTGCCAGTAGTAACGGACAGGGGCCAGGCACTGAAGCTTTCTTT. Combining the CDR3 with reference TRBV19 and TRBJ1-1 gives the whole variable domain DGGITQSPKYLFRKEGQNVTLSCEQNLNHDAMYWYRQDPGQGLRLIYYSQIVNDFQKGDIAEGYSVSREKKESFPLTVTSAQKNPTAFYLCASSNGQGPGTEAFFGQGTRLTVV.

The chain links TRBV28 to TRBJ2-1; 9 nucleotides agree with TRBD1. Germline CDR1 reads MDHEN; CDR2 reads SYDVKM. J lost 0 bases, V lost 4 bases, and 7 bases had no gene match. CDR3 size: 17 residues. The CDR3 DNA is TGTGCCAGCAGTTCCTTTGGACAGGGGAGCTCCTACAATGAGCAGTTCTTC. This encodes CASSSFGQGSSYNEQFF.